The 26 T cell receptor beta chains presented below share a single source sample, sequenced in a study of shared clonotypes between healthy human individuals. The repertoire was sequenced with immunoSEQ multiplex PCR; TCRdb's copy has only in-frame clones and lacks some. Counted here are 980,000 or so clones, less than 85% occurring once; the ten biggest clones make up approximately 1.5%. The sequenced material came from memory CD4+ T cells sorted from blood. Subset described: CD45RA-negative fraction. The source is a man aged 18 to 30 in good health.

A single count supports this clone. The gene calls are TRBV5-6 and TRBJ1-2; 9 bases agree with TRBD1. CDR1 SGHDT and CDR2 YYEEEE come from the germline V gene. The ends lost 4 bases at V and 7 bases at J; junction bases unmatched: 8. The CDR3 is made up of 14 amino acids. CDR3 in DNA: TGTGCCAGCAGCGTGGGACAGGGAACTTTTGGCTACACCTTC. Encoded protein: CASSVGQGTFGYTF.

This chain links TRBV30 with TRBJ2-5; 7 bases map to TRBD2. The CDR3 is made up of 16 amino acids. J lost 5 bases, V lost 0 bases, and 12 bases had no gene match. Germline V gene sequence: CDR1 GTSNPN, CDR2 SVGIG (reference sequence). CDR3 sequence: CAWSVPLGGGGETQYF. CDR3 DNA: TGTGCCTGGAGTGTACCCCTTGGCGGGGGAGGGGAGACCCAGTACTTC.

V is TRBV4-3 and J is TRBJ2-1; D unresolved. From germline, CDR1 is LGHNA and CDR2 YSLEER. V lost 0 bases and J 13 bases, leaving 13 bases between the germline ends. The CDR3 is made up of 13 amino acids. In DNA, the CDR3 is TGCGCCAGCAGCCAAGATAGGACCGCCCGACAGTTCTTC. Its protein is CASSQDRTARQFF.

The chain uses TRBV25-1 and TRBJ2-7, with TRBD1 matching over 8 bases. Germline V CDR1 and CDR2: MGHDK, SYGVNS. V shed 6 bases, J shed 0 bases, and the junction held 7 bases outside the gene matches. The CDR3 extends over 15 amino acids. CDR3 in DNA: TGTGCCAGCAGACCGGGACAGGCAACCTCCTACGAGCAGTACTTC. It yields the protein CASRPGQATSYEQYF.

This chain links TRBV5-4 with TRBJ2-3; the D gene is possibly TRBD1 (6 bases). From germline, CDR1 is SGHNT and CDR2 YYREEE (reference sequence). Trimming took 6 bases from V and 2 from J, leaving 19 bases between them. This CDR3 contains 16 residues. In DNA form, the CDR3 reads TGTGCCAGCATGATTTTCGACAGGACTGTCACAGATACGCAGTATTTT. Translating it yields CASMIFDRTVTDTQYF.

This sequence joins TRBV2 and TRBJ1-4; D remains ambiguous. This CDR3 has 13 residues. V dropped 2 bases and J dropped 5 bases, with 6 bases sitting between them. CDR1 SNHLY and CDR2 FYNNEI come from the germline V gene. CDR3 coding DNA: TGTGCCAGCAGTGAAAGGCCGAATGAAAAACTGTTTTTT. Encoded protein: CASSERPNEKLFF.

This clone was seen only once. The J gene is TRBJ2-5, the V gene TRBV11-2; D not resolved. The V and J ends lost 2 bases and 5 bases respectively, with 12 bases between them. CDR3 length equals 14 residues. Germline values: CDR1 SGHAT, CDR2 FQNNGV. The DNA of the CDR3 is TGTGCCAGCAGCTTACCCGAACTCCGGGAGACCCAGTACTTC. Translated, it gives CASSLPELRETQYF. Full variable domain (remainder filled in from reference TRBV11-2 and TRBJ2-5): EAGVAQSPRYKIIEKRQSVAFWCNPISGHATLYWYQQILGQGPKLLIQFQNNGVVDDSQLPKDRFSAERLKGVDSTLKIQPAKLEDSAVYLCASSLPELRETQYFGPGTRLLVL.

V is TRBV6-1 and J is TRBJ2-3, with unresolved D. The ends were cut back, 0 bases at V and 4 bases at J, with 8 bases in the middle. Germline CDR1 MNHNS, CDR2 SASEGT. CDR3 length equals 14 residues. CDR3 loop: CASSEAVQPDTQYF. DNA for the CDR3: TGTGCCAGCAGTGAAGCTGTCCAGCCAGATACGCAGTATTTT.

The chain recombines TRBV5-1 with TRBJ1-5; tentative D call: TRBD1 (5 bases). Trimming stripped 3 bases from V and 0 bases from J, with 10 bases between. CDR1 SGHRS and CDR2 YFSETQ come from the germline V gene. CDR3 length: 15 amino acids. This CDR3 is CASSSGQNSNQPQHF. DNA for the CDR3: TGCGCCAGCAGCTCCGGACAAAATAGCAATCAGCCCCAGCATTTT.

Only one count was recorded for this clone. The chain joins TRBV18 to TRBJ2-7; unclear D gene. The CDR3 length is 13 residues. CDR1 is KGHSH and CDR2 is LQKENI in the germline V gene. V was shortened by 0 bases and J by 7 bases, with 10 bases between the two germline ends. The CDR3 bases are TGTGCCAGCTCACCACCGACCGATGTTGAGCAGTACTTC. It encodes CASSPPTDVEQYF. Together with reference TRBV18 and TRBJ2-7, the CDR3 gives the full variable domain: NAGVMQNPRHLVRRRGQEARLRCSPMKGHSHVYWYRQLPEEGLKFMVYLQKENIIDESGMPKERFSAEFPKEGPSILRIQQVVRGDSAAYFCASSPPTDVEQYFGPGTRLTVT.

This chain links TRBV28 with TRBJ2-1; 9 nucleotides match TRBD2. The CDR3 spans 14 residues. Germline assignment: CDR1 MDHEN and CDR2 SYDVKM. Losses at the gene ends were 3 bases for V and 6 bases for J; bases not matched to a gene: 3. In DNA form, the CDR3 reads TGTGCCAGCAGTTTTGCGGGGGGGCGCAATGAGCAGTTCTTC. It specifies CASSFAGGRNEQFF. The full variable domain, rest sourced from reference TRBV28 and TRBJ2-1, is DVKVTQSSRYLVKRTGEKVFLECVQDMDHENMFWYRQDPGLGLRLIYFSYDVKMKEKGDIPEGYSVSREKKERFSLILESASTNQTSMYLCASSFAGGRNEQFFGPGTRLTVL.

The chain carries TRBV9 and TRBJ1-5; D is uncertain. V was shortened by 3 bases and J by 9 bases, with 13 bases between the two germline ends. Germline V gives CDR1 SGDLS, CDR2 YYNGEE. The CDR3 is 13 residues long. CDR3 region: CASSAQPGRPQHF. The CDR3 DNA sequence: TGTGCCAGCAGCGCTCAACCCGGGAGGCCCCAGCATTTT.

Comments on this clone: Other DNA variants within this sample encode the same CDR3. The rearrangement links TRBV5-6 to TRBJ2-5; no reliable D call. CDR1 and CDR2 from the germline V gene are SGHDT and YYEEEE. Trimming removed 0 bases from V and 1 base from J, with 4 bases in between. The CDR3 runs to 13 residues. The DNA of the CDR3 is TGTGCCAGCAGCTTGGGGGTCCAAGAGACCCAGTACTTC. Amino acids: CASSLGVQETQYF.

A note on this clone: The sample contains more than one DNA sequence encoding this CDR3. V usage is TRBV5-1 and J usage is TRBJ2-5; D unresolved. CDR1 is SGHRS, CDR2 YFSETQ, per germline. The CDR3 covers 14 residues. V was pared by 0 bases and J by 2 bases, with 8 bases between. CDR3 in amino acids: CASSLGGVQETQYF. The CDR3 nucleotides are TGCGCCAGCAGCTTGGGGGGTGTGCAAGAGACCCAGTACTTC.

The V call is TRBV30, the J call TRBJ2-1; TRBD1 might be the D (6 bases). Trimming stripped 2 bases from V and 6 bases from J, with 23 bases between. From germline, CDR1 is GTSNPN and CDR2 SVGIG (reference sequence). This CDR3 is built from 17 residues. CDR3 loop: CAWSSKSGTRDGNEQFF. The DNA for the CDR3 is TGTGCCTGGAGTTCCAAATCCGGGACAAGGGACGGCAATGAGCAGTTCTTC. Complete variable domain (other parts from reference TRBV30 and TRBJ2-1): SQTIHQWPATLVQPVGSPLSLECTVEGTSNPNLYWYRQAAGRGLQLLFYSVGIGQISSEVPQNLSASRPQDRQFILSSKKLLLSDSGFYLCAWSSKSGTRDGNEQFFGPGTRLTVL.

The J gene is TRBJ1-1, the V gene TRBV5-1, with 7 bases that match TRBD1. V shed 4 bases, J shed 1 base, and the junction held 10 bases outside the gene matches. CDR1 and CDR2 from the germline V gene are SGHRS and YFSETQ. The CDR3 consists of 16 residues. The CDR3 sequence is CASSPWPEGANTEAFF. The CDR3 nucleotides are TGCGCCAGCAGCCCATGGCCGGAGGGGGCGAACACTGAAGCTTTCTTT.

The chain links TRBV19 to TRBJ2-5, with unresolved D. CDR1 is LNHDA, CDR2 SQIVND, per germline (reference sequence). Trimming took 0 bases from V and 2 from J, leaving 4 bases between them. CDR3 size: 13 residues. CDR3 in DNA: TGTGCCAGTAGTATAGACGCGCAAGAGACCCAGTACTTC. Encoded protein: CASSIDAQETQYF.

CDR3 coding DNA: TGTGCCAGTAGTATTTCGGGGGGATACTACGAGCAGTACTTC. Translated, it gives CASSISGGYYEQYF. The chain employs TRBV19 and TRBJ2-7; the match to TRBD2 covers 7 bases. Unmatched junction bases numbered 5, after V lost 3 bases and J lost 3 bases. Germline CDR1 reads LNHDA; CDR2 reads SQIVND (reference sequence). CDR3 length: 14 residues.

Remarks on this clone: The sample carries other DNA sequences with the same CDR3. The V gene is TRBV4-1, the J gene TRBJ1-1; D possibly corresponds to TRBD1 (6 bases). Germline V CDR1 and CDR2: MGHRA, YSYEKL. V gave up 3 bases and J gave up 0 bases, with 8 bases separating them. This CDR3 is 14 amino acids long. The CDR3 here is CASSQTGLNTEAFF. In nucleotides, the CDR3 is TGCGCCAGCAGCCAGACAGGATTGAACACTGAAGCTTTCTTT.

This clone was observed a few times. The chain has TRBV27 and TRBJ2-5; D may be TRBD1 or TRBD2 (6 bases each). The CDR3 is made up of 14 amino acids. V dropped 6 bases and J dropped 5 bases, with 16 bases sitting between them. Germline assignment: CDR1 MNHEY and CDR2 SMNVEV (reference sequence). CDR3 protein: CASSRGGREETQYF. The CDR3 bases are TGTGCCAGCAGCCGTGGGGGGCGCGAGGAGACCCAGTACTTC.

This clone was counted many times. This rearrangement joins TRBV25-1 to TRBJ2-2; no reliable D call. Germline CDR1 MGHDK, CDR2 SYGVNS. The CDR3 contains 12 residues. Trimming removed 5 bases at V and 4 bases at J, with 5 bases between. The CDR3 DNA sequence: TGTGCCAGCAGTCCTTCCACCGGGGAGCTGTTTTTT. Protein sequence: CASSPSTGELFF. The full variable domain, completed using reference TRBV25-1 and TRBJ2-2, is EADIYQTPRYLVIGTGKKITLECSQTMGHDKMYWYQQDPGMELHLIHYSYGVNSTEKGDLSSESTVSRIRTEHFPLTLESARPSHTSQYLCASSPSTGELFFGEGSRLTVL.

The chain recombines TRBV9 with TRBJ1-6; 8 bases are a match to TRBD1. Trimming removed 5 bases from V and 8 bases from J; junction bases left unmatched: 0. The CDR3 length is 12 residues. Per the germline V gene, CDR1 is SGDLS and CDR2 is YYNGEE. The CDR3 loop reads CASRTGDSPLHF. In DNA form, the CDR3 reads TGTGCCAGCAGGACAGGGGATTCACCCCTCCACTTT.

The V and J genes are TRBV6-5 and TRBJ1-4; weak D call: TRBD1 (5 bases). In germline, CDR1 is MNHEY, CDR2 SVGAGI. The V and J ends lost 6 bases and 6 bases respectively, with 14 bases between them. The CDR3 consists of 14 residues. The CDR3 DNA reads TGTGCCAGCAGGGACGAGGGGCGCGATGAAAAACTGTTTTTT. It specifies CASRDEGRDEKLFF.

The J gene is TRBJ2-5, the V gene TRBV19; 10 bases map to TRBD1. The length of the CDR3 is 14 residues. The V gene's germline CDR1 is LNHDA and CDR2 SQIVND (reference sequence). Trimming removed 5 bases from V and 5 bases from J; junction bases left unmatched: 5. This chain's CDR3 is CASSLGQGRETQYF. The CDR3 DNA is TGTGCCAGTAGTCTGGGACAGGGGCGGGAGACCCAGTACTTC.

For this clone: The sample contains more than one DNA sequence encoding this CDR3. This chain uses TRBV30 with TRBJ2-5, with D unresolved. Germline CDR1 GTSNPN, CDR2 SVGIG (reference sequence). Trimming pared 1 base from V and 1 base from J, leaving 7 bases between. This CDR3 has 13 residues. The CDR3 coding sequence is TGTGCCTGGAGTGAGGGAACCCAAGAGACCCAGTACTTC. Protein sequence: CAWSEGTQETQYF.

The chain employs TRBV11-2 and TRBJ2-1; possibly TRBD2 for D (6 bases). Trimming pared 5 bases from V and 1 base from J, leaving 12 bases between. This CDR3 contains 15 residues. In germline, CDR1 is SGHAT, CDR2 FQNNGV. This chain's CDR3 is CASSQMGGSYNEQFF. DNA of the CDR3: TGTGCCAGCAGCCAGATGGGGGGTTCCTACAATGAGCAGTTCTTC.